This is a list of T cell receptor beta chains from one sample in a study of T cell repertoires in cytomegalovirus infection. One entry per CDR3 protein, called by TCRdb with MiXCR from the reads. The sample holds under 850,000 distinct CDR3 sequences, around 35% seen once. These receptors are not linked to any known antigen. The starting material was cultured PBMCs, obtained from culture after CMV antigen stimulation. All receptors derive from a human donor in good health (CMV status not recorded). Some clones in this sample may be carry-over from other donors' samples. Both conserved end residues are part of each CDR3. The D gene is left open where the match is weak. Rows may omit the clone size; those that give it use once, few, many or a size class.

J,size,V,D,CDR3,DNA
TRBJ1-1,NA,TRBV11-2,NA,CASCPPGTEAFF,TGTGCCAGCTGCCCCCCCGGGACTGAAGCTTTCTTT
TRBJ1-4,few,TRBV10-3,NA,CAISRGGNELFF,TGTGCCATCAGTAGGGGAGGGAACGAACTGTTTTTT
TRBJ2-2,NA,TRBV11-2,TRBD2,CASRGTRGRTGELFF,TGTGCCAGCAGGGGGACTAGAGGACGGACCGGGGAGCTGTTTTTT
TRBJ1-3,NA,TRBV7-8,NA,CASTSTGGTIYF,TGTGCCAGCACCTCGACCGGGGGCACCATATATTTT
TRBJ2-7,few,TRBV6-1,NA,CASSRGLGEQYF,TGTGCCAGCAGTAGGGGGTTGGGTGAGCAGTACTTC
TRBJ2-7,few,TRBV4-3,TRBD1,CASSQEDRGGYEQYF,TGCGCCAGCAGCCAGGAAGACAGGGGCGGATACGAGCAGTACTTC
TRBJ2-1,NA,TRBV2,TRBD2,CASGSGSSYNEQFF,TGTGCCAGCGGGAGCGGGAGTTCCTACAATGAGCAGTTCTTC
TRBJ2-5,NA,TRBV7-9,NA,CASKGSTQETQYF,TGTGCCAGCAAGGGGTCAACTCAAGAGACCCAGTACTTC
TRBJ2-5,NA,TRBV18,NA,CASSPPSTGQETQYF,TGTGCCAGCTCACCACCGTCGACGGGCCAAGAGACCCAGTACTTC
TRBJ1-1,NA,TRBV10-2,NA,CASSARVAAAFF,TGCGCCAGCAGTGCAAGGGTTGCAGCAGCTTTCTTT
TRBJ2-7,NA,TRBV12-3/TRBV12-4,TRBD2,CASSLGGLAGWGVYEQYF,TGTGCCAGCAGTTTAGGGGGACTAGCGGGATGGGGGGTCTACGAGCAGTACTTC
TRBJ2-7,many,TRBV7-2,NA,CASQRWGTNEQYF,TGTGCCAGCCAGAGGTGGGGGACCAACGAGCAGTACTTC
TRBJ1-6,NA,TRBV6-6,NA,CASSYRDFGSSPLHF,TGTGCCAGCAGTTACCGGGACTTCGGAAGTTCACCCCTCCACTTT
TRBJ2-5,NA,TRBV7-2,TRBD2,CASSQLAGGQETQYF,TGTGCCAGCAGCCAACTAGCGGGGGGGCAAGAGACCCAGTACTTC
TRBJ1-3,NA,TRBV9,NA,CASSVGTNEGSSGNTIYF,TGTGCCAGCAGCGTAGGAACAAATGAAGGCAGCTCTGGAAACACCATATATTTT
TRBJ2-6,once,TRBV10-3,NA,CATRGGSGANVLTF,TGTGCCACTCGGGGCGGATCTGGGGCCAACGTCCTGACTTTC
TRBJ2-7,NA,TRBV7-8,NA,CASSLRLPSYEQYF,TGTGCCAGCAGCTTAAGGCTACCCTCCTACGAGCAGTACTTC
TRBJ1-2,NA,TRBV27,NA,CASSPPTGGYTF,TGTGCCAGCAGTCCCCCGACAGGCGGCTACACCTTC
TRBJ2-1,many,TRBV7-2,TRBD2,CASSLPGLAGIDWRNEQFF,TGTGCCAGCAGCTTACCGGGACTAGCGGGGATCGACTGGAGAAATGAGCAGTTCTTC
TRBJ1-4,NA,TRBV19,NA,CASSIGGKLFF,TGTGCCAGTAGTATTGGAGGAAAACTGTTTTTT
TRBJ1-1,NA,TRBV18,NA,CASSPPTGRREEAFF,TGTGCCAGCTCACCACCAACAGGCCGGAGAGAAGAAGCTTTCTTT
TRBJ1-4,once,TRBV15,NA,CATSRGQVNEKLFF,TGTGCCACCAGTCGGGGCCAAGTTAATGAAAAACTGTTTTTT
TRBJ2-7,few,TRBV7-6,TRBD1,CASSLGATGEWGYEQYF,TGTGCCAGCAGCTTAGGAGCGACAGGGGAGTGGGGGTACGAGCAGTACTTC
TRBJ2-1,NA,TRBV2,TRBD2,CASSEERETVNEQFF,TGTGCCAGCAGTGAGGAGCGGGAGACGGTCAATGAGCAGTTCTTC
TRBJ2-3,few,TRBV11-2,NA,CASSSIRADTQYF,TGTGCCAGCAGCTCCATCAGGGCAGATACGCAGTATTTT
TRBJ2-1,NA,TRBV20-1,TRBD2,CSASGRWAYNEQFF,TGCAGTGCTAGCGGGAGGTGGGCTTACAATGAGCAGTTCTTC
TRBJ2-1,NA,TRBV12-3/TRBV12-4,TRBD1,CASSPTGGYYNEQFF,TGTGCCAGCAGTCCGACAGGGGGCTACTACAATGAGCAGTTCTTC
TRBJ2-7,NA,TRBV27,NA,CASSPGPKYEQYF,TGTGCCAGCAGTCCGGGCCCGAAGTACGAGCAGTACTTC
TRBJ1-2,NA,TRBV7-3,NA,CASSLNGPADTRYTF,TGTGCCAGCAGCTTAAATGGTCCGGCAGACACTCGCTACACCTTC
TRBJ2-1,few,TRBV11-2,NA,CASSPGVLLPYNEQFF,TGTGCCAGCAGCCCGGGGGTGCTACTCCCCTACAATGAGCAGTTCTTC
TRBJ1-4,few,TRBV2,TRBD1,CASSRDSPEKLFF,TGTGCCAGCAGCAGGGACAGCCCGGAAAAACTGTTTTTT
TRBJ1-4,NA,TRBV11-2,NA,CASSFRAGEKLFF,TGTGCCAGCAGCTTTCGGGCAGGGGAAAAACTGTTTTTT
TRBJ1-6,NA,TRBV28,NA,CASSFPGLRSPLHF,TGTGCCAGCAGTTTTCCGGGCTTGCGATCACCCCTCCACTTT
TRBJ1-1,NA,TRBV30,NA,CAWSARAERAFF,TGTGCCTGGAGTGCCCGCGCTGAACGAGCTTTCTTT
TRBJ2-2,NA,TRBV19,TRBD1,CASFGQGLTGELFF,TGTGCCAGTTTCGGACAGGGTCTCACCGGGGAGCTGTTTTTT
TRBJ2-1,few,TRBV20-1,TRBD2,CSARVSAGATYNEQFF,TGCAGTGCTAGAGTCTCAGCGGGGGCGACCTACAATGAGCAGTTCTTC
TRBJ2-5,NA,TRBV20-1,NA,CSARDTARQETQYF,TGCAGTGCTAGAGATACCGCGCGGCAAGAGACCCAGTACTTC
TRBJ1-4,few,TRBV2,NA,CASSEARGLSDGKLFF,TGTGCCAGCAGTGAAGCGAGAGGGCTATCGGACGGAAAACTGTTTTTT
TRBJ1-6,NA,TRBV6-6,NA,CASSSGEKSPLHF,TGTGCCAGCAGTTCGGGGGAAAAATCACCCCTCCACTTT
TRBJ2-1,NA,TRBV6-6,TRBD2,CASSYVGLAGRYNEQFF,TGTGCCAGCAGTTACGTCGGACTAGCGGGACGTTACAATGAGCAGTTCTTC
TRBJ1-6,few,TRBV7-8,TRBD1,CASSADRVGSPLHF,TGTGCCAGCAGCGCCGACAGGGTCGGCTCACCCCTCCACTTT
TRBJ2-7,many,TRBV7-2,TRBD2,CASSFGWAGVSEQYF,TGTGCCAGCAGCTTTGGCTGGGCGGGAGTTAGCGAGCAGTACTTC
TRBJ2-2,few,TRBV7-6,NA,CASSPGWDGELFF,TGTGCCAGCAGTCCCGGGTGGGACGGGGAGCTGTTTTTT